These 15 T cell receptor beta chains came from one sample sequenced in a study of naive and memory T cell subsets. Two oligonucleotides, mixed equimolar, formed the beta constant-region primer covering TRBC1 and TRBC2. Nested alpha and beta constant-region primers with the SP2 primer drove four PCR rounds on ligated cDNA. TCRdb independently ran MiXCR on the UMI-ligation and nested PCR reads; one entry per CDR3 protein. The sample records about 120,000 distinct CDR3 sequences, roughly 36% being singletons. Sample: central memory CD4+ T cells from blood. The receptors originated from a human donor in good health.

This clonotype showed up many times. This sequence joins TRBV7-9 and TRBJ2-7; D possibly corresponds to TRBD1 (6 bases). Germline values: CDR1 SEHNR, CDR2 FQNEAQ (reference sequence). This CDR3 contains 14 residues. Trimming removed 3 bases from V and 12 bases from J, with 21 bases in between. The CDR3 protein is CASSFYSEPRDTYF. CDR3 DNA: TGTGCCAGCAGCTTCTATTCCGAGCCCCGGGACACGTACTTC.

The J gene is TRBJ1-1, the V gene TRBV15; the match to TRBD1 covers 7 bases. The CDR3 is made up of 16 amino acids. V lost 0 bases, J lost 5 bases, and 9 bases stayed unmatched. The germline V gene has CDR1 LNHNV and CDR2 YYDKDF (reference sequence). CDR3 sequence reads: CATSRDFTGAGTEAFF. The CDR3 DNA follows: TGTGCCACCAGCAGAGATTTTACAGGGGCGGGGACTGAAGCTTTCTTT.

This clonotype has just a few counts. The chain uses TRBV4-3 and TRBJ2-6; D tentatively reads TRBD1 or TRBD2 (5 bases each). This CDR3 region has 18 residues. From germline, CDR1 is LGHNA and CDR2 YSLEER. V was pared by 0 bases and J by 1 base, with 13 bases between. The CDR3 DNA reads TGCGCCAGCAGCCAAGACTTCGCGAGGGGTTCTGGGGCCAACGTCCTGACTTTC. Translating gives CASSQDFARGSGANVLTF.

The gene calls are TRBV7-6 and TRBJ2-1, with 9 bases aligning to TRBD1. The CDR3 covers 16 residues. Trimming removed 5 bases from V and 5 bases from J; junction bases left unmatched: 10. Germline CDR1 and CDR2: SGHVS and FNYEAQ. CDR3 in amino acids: CASSPHRGQRNNEQFF. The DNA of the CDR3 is TGTGCCAGCAGCCCACACAGGGGGCAGCGGAACAATGAGCAGTTCTTC.

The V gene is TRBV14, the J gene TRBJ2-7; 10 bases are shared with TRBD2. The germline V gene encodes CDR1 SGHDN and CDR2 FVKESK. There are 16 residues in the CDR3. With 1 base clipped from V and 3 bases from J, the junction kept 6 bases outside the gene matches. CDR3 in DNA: TGTGCCAGCAGCCAAGTAAGCGGGAGGGCCTACTACGAGCAGTACTTC. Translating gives CASSQVSGRAYYEQYF. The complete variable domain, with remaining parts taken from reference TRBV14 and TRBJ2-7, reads EAGVTQFPSHSVIEKGQTVTLRCDPISGHDNLYWYRRVMGKEIKFLLHFVKESKQDESGMPNNRFLAERTGGTYSTLKVQPAELEDSGVYFCASSQVSGRAYYEQYFGPGTRLTVT.

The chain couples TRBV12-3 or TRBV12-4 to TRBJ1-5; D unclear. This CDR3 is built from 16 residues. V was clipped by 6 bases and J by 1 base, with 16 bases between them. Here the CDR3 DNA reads TGTGCCAGCAGGTACCTCGAGGGCGCGAGCAATCAGCCCCAGCATTTT. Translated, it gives CASRYLEGASNQPQHF.

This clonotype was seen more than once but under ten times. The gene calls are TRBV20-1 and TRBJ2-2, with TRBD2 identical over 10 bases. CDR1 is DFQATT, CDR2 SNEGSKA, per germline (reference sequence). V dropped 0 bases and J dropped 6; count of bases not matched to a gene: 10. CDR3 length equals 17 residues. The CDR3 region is CSARDLVGLAGAGELFF. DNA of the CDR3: TGCAGTGCTAGAGATCTCGTGGGGCTAGCGGGAGCCGGGGAGCTGTTTTTT.

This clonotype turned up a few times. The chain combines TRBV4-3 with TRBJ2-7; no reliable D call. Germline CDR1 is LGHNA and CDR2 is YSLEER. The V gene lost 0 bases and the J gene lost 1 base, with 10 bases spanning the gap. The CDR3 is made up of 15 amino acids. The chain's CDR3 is CASSQDLRWSYEQYF. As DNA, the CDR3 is TGCGCCAGCAGCCAAGATCTGAGATGGTCCTACGAGCAGTACTTC.

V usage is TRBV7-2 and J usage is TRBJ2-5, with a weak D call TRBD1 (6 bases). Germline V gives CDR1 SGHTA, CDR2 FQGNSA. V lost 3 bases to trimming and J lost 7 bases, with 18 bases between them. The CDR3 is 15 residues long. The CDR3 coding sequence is TGTGCCAGCAGCTTCGTGCTCCAGGGGAGAGGGACCCAGTACTTC. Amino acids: CASSFVLQGRGTQYF.

CDR3 sequence reads: CSARDGRGHQETQYF. The CDR3 DNA is TGCAGTGCTAGAGATGGCCGGGGCCACCAAGAGACCCAGTACTTC. The gene calls are TRBV20-1 and TRBJ2-5; TRBD1 or TRBD2 may be the D gene (5 bases each). The CDR3 contains 15 residues. V lost 0 bases and J 0 bases, leaving 11 bases between the germline ends. Germline V lookup: CDR1 DFQATT, CDR2 SNEGSKA (reference sequence).

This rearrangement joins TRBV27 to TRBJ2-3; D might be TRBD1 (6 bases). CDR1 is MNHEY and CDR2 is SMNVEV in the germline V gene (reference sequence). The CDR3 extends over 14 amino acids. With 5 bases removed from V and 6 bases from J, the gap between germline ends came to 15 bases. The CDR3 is CASSLLRGGDTQYF. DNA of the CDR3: TGTGCCAGCAGTCTCCTCAGGGGCGGGGATACGCAGTATTTT.

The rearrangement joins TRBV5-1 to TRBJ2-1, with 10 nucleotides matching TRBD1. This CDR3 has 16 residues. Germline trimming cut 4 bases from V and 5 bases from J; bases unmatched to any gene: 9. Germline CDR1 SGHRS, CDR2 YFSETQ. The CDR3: CASSPVGGQGNNEQFF. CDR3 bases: TGCGCCAGCAGCCCTGTAGGGGGACAGGGGAACAATGAGCAGTTCTTC.

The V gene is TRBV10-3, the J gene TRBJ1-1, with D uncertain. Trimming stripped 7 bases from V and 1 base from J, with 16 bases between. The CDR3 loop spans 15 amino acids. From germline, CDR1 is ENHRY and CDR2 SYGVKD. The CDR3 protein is CAIKPELAGNTEAFF. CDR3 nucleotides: TGTGCCATCAAGCCGGAGCTGGCCGGGAACACTGAAGCTTTCTTT.

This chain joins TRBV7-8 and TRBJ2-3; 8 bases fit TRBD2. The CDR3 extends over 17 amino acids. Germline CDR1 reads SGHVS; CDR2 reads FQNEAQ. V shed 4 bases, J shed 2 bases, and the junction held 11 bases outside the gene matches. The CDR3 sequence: CASSSRRGGRSTDTQYF. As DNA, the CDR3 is TGTGCCAGCAGCTCCCGACGGGGCGGGAGGTCCACAGATACGCAGTATTTT.

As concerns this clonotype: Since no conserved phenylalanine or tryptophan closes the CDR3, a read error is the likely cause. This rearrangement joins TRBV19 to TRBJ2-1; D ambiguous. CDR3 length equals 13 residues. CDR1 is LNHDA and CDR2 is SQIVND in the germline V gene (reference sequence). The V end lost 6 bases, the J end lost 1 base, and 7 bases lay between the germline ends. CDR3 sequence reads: CASRGRSYNEQFS. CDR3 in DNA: TGTGCCAGTAGGGGTAGGTCCTACAATGAGCAGTTCTCC.